These 2 T cell receptor beta chains originate from one sample sequenced in a study of cytomegalovirus exposure and HLA in healthy donors. Both 60 Vbeta primers and 13 Jbeta primers went into the PCR. Using immunoSEQ multiplex PCR, the repertoire was profiled, and TCRdb retains in-frame clones only, with some absent. The sample contains fewer than 95,000 clones, over 55% of which appear only once. Input material: PBMCs. These receptors were taken from a woman in her fifties or sixties in good health and CMV-seropositive.

This rearrangement joins TRBV28 to TRBJ1-3; no clear D gene. Germline V gene lookup returns CDR1 MDHEN and CDR2 SYDVKM. This CDR3 has 11 residues. The V and J ends lost 8 bases and 4 bases respectively, with 6 bases between them. The CDR3 loop is CASLMGNTIYF. The CDR3 nucleotides read TGTGCCAGCCTAATGGGAAACACCATATATTTT.

J is TRBJ2-1 and V is TRBV2; D possibly corresponds to TRBD1 (5 bases). This CDR3 region has 13 residues. Trimming shortened V by 4 bases and J by 10 bases, and 14 bases separated the two germline ends. Germline assignment: CDR1 SNHLY and CDR2 FYNNEI. The CDR3: CASSVGGWGEQFF. The CDR3 region has the DNA TGTGCCAGCAGTGTGGGTGGGTGGGGCGAGCAGTTCTTC.